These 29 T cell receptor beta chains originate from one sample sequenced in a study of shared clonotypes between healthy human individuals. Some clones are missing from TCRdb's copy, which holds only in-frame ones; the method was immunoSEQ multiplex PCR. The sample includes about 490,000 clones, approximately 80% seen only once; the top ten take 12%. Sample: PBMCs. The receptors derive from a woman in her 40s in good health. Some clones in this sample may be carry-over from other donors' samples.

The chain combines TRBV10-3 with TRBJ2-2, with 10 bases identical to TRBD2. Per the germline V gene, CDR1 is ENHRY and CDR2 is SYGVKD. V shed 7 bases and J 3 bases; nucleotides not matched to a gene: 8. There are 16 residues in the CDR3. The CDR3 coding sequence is TGTGCCATCAAGTCCGGAGCGGGGGGGGACACCGGGGAGCTGTTTTTT. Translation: CAIKSGAGGDTGELFF.

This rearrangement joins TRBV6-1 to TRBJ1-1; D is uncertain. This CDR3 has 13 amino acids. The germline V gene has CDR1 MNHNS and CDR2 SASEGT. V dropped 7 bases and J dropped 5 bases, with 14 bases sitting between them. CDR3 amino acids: CASNAAWKTEAFF. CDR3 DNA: TGTGCCAGCAATGCGGCGTGGAAGACTGAAGCTTTCTTT.

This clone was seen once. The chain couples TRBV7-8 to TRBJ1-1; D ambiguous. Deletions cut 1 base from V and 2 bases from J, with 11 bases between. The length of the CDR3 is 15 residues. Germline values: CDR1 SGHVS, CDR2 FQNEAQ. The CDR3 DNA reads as TGTGCCAGCAGCTTAGGATTAATGAGAAACACTGAAGCTTTCTTT. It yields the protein CASSLGLMRNTEAFF.

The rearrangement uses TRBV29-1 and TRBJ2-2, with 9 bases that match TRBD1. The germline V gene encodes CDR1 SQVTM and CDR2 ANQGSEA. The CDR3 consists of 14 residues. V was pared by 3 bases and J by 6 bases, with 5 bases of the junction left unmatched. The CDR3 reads CSVEKGQGSGELFF. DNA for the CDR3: TGCAGCGTTGAGAAGGGACAGGGCTCCGGGGAGCTGTTTTTT.

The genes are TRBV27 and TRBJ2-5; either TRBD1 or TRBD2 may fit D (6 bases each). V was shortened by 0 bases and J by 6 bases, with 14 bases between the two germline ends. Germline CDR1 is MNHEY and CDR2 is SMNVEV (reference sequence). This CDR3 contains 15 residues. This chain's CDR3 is CASSLSGGRGKTQYF. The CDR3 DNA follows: TGTGCCAGCAGTTTATCTGGGGGCCGGGGGAAGACCCAGTACTTC.

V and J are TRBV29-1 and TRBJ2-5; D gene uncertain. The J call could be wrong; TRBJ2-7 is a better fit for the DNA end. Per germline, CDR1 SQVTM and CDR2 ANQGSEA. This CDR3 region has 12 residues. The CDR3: CSVGVGTYEQYF. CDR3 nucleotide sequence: TGCAGCGTTGGGGTCGGTACCTACGAGCAGTACTTC.

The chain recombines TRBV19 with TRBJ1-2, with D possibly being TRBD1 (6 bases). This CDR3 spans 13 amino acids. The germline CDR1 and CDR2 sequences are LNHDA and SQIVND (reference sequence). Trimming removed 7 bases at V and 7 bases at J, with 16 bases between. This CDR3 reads CASTRDRSAGYTF. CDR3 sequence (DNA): TGTGCCAGTACCAGAGACAGGTCGGCTGGCTACACCTTC.

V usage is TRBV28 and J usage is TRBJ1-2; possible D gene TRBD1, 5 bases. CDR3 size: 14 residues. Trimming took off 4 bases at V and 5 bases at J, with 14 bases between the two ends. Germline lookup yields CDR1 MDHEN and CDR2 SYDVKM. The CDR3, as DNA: TGTGCCAGCAGTTCGGGACCCCCCTTGTATGGCTACACCTTC. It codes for CASSSGPPLYGYTF.

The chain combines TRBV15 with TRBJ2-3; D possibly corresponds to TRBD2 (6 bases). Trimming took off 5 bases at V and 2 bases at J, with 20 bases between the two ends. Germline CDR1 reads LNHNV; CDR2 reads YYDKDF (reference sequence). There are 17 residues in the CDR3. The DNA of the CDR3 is TGTGCCACCAGCCCAGGTTGGGTAGCGGAAATCACAGATACGCAGTATTTT. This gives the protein CATSPGWVAEITDTQYF. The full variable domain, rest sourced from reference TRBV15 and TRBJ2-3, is DAMVIQNPRYQVTQFGKPVTLSCSQTLNHNVMYWYQQKSSQAPKLLFHYYDKDFNNEADTPDNFQSRRPNTSFCFLDIRSPGLGDTAMYLCATSPGWVAEITDTQYFGPGTRLTVL.

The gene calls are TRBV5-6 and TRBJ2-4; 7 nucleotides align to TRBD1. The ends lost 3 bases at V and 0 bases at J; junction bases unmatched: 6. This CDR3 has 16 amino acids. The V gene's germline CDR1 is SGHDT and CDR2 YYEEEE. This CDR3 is CASSSRQGLAKNIQYF. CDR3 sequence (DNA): TGTGCCAGCAGCTCCCGACAGGGCCTAGCCAAAAACATTCAGTACTTC.

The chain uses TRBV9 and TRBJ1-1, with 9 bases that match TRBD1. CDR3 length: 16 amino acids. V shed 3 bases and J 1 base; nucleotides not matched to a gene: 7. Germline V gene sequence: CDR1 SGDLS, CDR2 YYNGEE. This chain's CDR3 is CASSETGGPQNTEAFF. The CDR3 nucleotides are TGTGCCAGCAGCGAGACAGGGGGACCTCAGAACACTGAAGCTTTCTTT.

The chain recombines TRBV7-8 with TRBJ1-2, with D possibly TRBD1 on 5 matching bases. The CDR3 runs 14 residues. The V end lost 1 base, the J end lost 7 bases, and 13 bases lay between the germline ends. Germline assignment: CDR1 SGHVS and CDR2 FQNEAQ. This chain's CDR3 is CASSLGGPQGGYTF. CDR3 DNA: TGTGCCAGCAGCTTAGGCGGCCCCCAGGGTGGCTACACCTTC.

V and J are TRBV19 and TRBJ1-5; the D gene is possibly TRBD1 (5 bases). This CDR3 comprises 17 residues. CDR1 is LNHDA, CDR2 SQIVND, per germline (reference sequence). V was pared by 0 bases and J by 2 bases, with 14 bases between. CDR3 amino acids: CASSIEAGTGGNQPQHF. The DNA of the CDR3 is TGTGCCAGTAGTATAGAGGCGGGGACTGGAGGCAATCAGCCCCAGCATTTT.

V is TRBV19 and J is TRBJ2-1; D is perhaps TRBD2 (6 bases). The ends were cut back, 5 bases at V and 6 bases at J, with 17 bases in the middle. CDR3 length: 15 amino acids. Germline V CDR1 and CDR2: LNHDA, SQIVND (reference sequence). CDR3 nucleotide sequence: TGTGCCAGTAGTCCCGTGGGAGGAGCTTCCAATGAGCAGTTCTTC. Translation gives CASSPVGGASNEQFF. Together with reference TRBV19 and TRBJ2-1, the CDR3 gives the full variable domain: DGGITQSPKYLFRKEGQNVTLSCEQNLNHDAMYWYRQDPGQGLRLIYYSQIVNDFQKGDIAEGYSVSREKKESFPLTVTSAQKNPTAFYLCASSPVGGASNEQFFGPGTRLTVL.

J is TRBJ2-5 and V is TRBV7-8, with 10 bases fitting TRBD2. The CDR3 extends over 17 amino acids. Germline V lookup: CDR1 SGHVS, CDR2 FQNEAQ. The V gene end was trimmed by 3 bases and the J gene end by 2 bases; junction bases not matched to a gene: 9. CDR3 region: CASSFTLGLAEQETQYF. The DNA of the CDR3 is TGTGCCAGCAGCTTTACGTTAGGACTAGCGGAACAAGAGACCCAGTACTTC.

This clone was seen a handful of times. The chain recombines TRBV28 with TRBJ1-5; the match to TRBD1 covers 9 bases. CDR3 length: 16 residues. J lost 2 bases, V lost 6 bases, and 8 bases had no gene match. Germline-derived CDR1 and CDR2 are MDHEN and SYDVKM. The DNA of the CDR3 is TGTGCCAGCAGCCGAACAGGGGGCTTGGGCAATCAGCCCCAGCATTTT. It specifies CASSRTGGLGNQPQHF.

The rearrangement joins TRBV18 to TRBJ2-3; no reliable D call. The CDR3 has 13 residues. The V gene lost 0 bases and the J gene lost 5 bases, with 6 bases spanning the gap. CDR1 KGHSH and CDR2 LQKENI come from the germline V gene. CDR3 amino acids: CASSPPNGDTQYF. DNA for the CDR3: TGTGCCAGCTCACCACCGAATGGAGATACGCAGTATTTT.

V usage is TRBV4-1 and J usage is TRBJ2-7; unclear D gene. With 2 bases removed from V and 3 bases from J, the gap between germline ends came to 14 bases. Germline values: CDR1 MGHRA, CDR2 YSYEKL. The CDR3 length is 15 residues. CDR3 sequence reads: CASSQMATSFYEQYF. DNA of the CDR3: TGCGCCAGCAGCCAAATGGCCACGAGCTTCTACGAGCAGTACTTC.

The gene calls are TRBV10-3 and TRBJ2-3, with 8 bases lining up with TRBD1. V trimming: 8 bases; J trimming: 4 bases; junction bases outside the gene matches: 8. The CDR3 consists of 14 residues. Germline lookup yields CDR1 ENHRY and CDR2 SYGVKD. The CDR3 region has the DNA TGTGCCATCGGTGGGACAGGTGTTGCAGATACGCAGTATTTT. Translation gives CAIGGTGVADTQYF.

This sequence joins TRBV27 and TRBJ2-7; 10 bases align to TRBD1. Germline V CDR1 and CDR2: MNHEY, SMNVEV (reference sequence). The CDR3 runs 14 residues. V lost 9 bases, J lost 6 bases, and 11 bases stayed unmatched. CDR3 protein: CASNRDRGSGEQYF. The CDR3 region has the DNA TGTGCCAGTAACCGGGACAGGGGTTCTGGCGAGCAGTACTTC.

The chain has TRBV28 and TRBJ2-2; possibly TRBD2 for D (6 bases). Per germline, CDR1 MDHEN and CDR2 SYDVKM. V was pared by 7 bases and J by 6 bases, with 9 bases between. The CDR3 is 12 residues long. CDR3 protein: CASMGGAGELFF. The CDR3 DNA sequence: TGTGCCAGCATGGGCGGGGCCGGGGAGCTGTTTTTT.

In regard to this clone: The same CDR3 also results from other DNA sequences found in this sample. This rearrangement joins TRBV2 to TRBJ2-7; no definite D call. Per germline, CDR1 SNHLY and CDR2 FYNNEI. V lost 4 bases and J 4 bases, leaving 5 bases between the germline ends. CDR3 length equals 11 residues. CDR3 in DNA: TGTGCCAGCAGTGGCTTTTACGAGCAGTACTTC. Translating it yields CASSGFYEQYF.

The CDR3 loop reads CAISDATGAETQYF. In DNA, the CDR3 is TGTGCCATCAGTGACGCAACTGGGGCGGAGACCCAGTACTTC. The genes are TRBV10-3 and TRBJ2-5; perhaps TRBD1 as D (5 bases). Germline V CDR1 and CDR2: ENHRY, SYGVKD. This CDR3 has 14 residues. V dropped 3 bases and J dropped 5 bases, with 13 bases sitting between them.

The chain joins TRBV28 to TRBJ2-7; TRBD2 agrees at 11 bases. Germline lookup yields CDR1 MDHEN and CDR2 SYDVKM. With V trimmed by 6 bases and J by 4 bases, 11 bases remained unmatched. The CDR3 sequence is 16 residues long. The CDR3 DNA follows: TGTGCCAGCAGGTATAGCGGGGGGGCTGAGGGGTACGAGCAGTACTTC. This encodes CASRYSGGAEGYEQYF.

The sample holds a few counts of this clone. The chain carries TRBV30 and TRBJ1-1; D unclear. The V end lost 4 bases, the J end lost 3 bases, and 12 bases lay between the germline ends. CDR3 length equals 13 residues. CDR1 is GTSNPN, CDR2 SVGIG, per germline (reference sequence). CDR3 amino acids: CAWTPGGDTEAFF. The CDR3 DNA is TGTGCCTGGACCCCAGGTGGGGACACTGAAGCTTTCTTT.

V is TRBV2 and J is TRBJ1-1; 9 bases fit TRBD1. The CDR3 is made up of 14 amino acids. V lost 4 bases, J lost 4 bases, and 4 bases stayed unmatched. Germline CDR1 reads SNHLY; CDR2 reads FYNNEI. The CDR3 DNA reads TGTGCCAGCAGTGGAACAGGGGGCTTCACTGAAGCTTTCTTT. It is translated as CASSGTGGFTEAFF.

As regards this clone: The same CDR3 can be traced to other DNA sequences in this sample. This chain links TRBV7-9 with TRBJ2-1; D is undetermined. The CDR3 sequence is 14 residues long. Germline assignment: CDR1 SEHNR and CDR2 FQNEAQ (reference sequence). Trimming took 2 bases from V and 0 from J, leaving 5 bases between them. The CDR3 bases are TGTGCCAGCAGCTTAACGAGCTCCTACAATGAGCAGTTCTTC. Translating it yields CASSLTSSYNEQFF.

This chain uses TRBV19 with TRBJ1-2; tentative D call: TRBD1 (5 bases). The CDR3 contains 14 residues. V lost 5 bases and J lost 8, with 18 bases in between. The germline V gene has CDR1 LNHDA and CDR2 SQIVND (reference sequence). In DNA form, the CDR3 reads TGTGCCAGTAGTCCCCCCATCAGGGCTGGAGGCTACACCTTC. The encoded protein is CASSPPIRAGGYTF.

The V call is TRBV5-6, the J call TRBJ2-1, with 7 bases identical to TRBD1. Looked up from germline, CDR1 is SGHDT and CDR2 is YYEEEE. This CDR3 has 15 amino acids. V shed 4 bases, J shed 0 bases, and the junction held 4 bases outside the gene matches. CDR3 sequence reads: CASSPGGYSYNEQFF. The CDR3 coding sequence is TGTGCCAGCAGCCCAGGGGGTTACTCCTACAATGAGCAGTTCTTC.